What follows is one T cell receptor (beta chain) and its context. Other DNA sequences in this sample translate to the same CDR3. The entry originates in a study of blood T cell repertoires in COVID-19. On the study more broadly: Samples taken during acute and convalescent COVID-19 were collected in the United States, Italy and Spain. T cells, B-cell-depleted T cells, or PBMCs supplied cDNA or gDNA.

V lost 3 bases to trimming and J lost 5 bases, with 7 bases between them. Germline CDR1 is LNHNV and CDR2 is YYDKDF (reference sequence). CDR3 length: 12 residues. How the authors handled the data: Estimates of nucleated cell counts were drawn from the amplification of reference gene primers. The method was immunoSEQ multiplex PCR; TCRdb's version includes in-frame clones alone and lacks a portion of them. D and trimming come from the DNA, and the V and J calls and clone size come from that table. The sample includes about 97,000 clones, approximately 85% of them seen just once. Sequences were obtained from peripheral blood. This sequence originates from a man between 35 and 55 years old with active or convalescent COVID-19. The chain has TRBV15 and TRBJ2-5, with TRBD2 as a possible D gene (5 bases). This chain's CDR3 is CATSRVAETQYF. The DNA of the CDR3 is TGTGCCACCAGCAGGGTAGCGGAGACCCAGTACTTC.